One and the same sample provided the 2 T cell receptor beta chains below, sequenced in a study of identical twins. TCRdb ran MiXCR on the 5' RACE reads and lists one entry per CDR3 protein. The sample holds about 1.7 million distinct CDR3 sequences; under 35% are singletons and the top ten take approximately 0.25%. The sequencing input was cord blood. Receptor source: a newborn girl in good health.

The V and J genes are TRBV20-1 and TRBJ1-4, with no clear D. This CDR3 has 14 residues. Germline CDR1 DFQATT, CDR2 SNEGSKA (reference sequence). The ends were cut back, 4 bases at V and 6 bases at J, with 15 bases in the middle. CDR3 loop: CSAMRWAVDEKLFF. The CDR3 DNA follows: TGCAGTGCTATGAGATGGGCGGTCGATGAAAAACTGTTTTTT.

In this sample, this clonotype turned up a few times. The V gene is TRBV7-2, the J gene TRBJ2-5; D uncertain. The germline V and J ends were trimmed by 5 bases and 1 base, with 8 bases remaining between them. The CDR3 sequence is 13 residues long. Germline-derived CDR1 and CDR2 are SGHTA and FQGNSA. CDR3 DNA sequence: TGTGCCAGCAGCCCGTCTACCCAAGAGACCCAGTACTTC. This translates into CASSPSTQETQYF.